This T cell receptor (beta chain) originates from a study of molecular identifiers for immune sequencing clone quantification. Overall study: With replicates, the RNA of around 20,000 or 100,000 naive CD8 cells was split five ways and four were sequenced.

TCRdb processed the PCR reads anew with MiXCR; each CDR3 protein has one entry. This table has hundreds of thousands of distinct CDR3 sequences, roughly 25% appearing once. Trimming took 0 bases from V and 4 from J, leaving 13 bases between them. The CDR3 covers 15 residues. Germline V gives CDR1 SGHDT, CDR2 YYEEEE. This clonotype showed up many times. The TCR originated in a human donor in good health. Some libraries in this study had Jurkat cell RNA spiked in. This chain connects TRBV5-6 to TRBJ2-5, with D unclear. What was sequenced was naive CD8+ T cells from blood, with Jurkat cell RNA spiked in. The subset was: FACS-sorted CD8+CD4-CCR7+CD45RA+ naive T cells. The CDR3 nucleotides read TGTGCCAGCAGCTTGGAGTTGGGGTTACTAGAGACCCAGTACTTC. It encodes CASSLELGLLETQYF. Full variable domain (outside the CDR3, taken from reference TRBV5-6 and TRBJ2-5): DAGVTQSPTHLIKTRGQQVTLRCSPKSGHDTVSWYQQALGQGPQFIFQYYEEEERQRGNFPDRFSGHQFPNYSSELNVNALLLGDSALYLCASSLELGLLETQYFGPGTRLLVL.